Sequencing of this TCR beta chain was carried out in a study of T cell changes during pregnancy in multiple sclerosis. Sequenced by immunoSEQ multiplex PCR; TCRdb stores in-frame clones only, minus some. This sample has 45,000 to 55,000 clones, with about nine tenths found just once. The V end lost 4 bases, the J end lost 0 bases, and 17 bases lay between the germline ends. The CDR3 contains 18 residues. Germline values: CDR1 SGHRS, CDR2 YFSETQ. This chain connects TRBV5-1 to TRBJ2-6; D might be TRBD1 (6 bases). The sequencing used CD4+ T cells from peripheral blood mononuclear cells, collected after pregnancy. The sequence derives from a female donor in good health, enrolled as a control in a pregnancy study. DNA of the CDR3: TGCGCCAGCAGCCCGCATGTACAGGGTAACTCTGGGGCCAACGTCCTGACTTTC. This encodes CASSPHVQGNSGANVLTF.